This T cell receptor (beta chain) originates from a study of OX40 agonist ivuxolimab in advanced cancers. Overall study context: The study treated patients with ivuxolimab, an agonistic anti-OX40 (CD134) antibody. Participants averaged approximately 65 years of age (range roughly 23 to 90) and were 75% to 90% male. Regarding the study as a whole: More expanded clones were seen, on average, in CD8+ T cells than in CD4+.

Peripheral blood came from all dose cohorts at three timepoints. Only in-frame clones appear in the TCRdb table, and some are missing; sequencing was by immunoSEQ multiplex PCR. In the table there are 50,000 or so clones, about 86% of which are singletons. The CDR3 is 14 amino acids. Germline V gene sequence: CDR1 SGHRS, CDR2 YFSETQ. V gave up 5 bases and J gave up 6 bases, with 16 bases separating them. Remarks on this clone: The target antigen is unknown.

This chain uses TRBV5-1 with TRBJ2-3, with D perhaps matching TRBD1 or TRBD2 (5 bases each). Specimen: CD4+ or CD8+ T cells sorted from blood, collected in a trial of the OX40 agonist ivuxolimab. This sequence originates from an adult with an advanced solid tumor such as melanoma, head and neck, liver or kidney cancer. This CDR3 is CASSRDLGVDTQYF. For the CDR3, the DNA is TGCGCCAGCAGTAGGGACCTGGGGGTGGATACGCAGTATTTT.